The T cell receptor (beta chain) described here comes from a study of post-analysis software for immune sequencing data. Trimming removed 3 bases at V and 0 bases at J, with 17 bases between. CDR3 length equals 16 residues. CDR1 and CDR2 (germline): DFQATT, SNEGSKA (reference sequence). Study observations and caveats: A handful of TRBV segments occurring more often in patients than controls included TRBV5-6, TRBV5-1 and TRBV20-1.

The TCR beta cDNA libraries carried unique molecular identifiers. T cells numbering about 1 to 11 million yielded around 500,000 cDNA molecules. MiXCR, applied by TCRdb to the PCR reads, yields one record per CDR3 protein. The data show 750,000 to 950,000 distinct CDR3 sequences, 53% seen once. Note on this clonotype: Antigen: not known.

Sequences were obtained from blood. The J gene is TRBJ2-5, the V gene TRBV20-1; D may be TRBD1 (6 bases). The receptor was derived from a girl aged 10 to 17 with multiple sclerosis. The chain's CDR3 is CSASPPGQVYQETQYF. Written as DNA, the CDR3 is TGCAGTGCTAGTCCCCCGGGACAAGTGTACCAAGAGACCCAGTACTTC.